This entry lists 7 T cell receptor beta chains sequenced from one sample in a study of blood T cells in healthy people across ages. Next came a second PCR, run for roughly 6 to 11 cycles, which used a sample-barcoded 5' primer along with a J-beta primer mix. MiXCR, applied by TCRdb to the 5' RACE reads, yields one record per CDR3 protein. The sample contains approximately 800,000 distinct CDR3 sequences, roughly 50% of which appear only once. Sequencing used blood. The receptors derive from a man older than 75 in good health.

A few counts support this clonotype. The gene calls are TRBV29-1 and TRBJ2-4, with TRBD1 matching 12 bases. This CDR3 is built from 17 residues. The V gene's germline CDR1 is SQVTM and CDR2 ANQGSEA. Losses at the gene ends were 1 base for V and 6 bases for J; bases not matched to a gene: 10. The CDR3 reads CSVEAIPGQGARNIQYF. CDR3 coding DNA: TGCAGCGTTGAAGCCATTCCGGGACAGGGGGCGCGAAACATTCAGTACTTC.

The chain combines TRBV5-1 with TRBJ1-1, with 8 bases lining up with TRBD1. The CDR3 has 14 amino acids. The V gene's germline CDR1 is SGHRS and CDR2 YFSETQ. The V gene end was trimmed by 3 bases and the J gene end by 7 bases; junction bases not matched to a gene: 8. The CDR3 DNA follows: TGCGCCAGCAGCTGGGGCGGACAGGGAGGTGAAGCTTTCTTT. Translation gives CASSWGGQGGEAFF.

This clonotype was counted between two and nine times. The V and J genes are TRBV9 and TRBJ2-5; TRBD2 is a possible D gene (6 bases). The CDR3 contains 17 residues. Per the germline V gene, CDR1 is SGDLS and CDR2 is YYNGEE. V dropped 0 bases and J dropped 1 base, with 16 bases sitting between them. As DNA, the CDR3 is TGTGCCAGCAGCGTAGCTCCTTCCGGGGGTCCCCAAGAGACCCAGTACTTC. Protein product: CASSVAPSGGPQETQYF.

This clonotype was recorded only once. V usage is TRBV2 and J usage is TRBJ2-1; 8 bases fit TRBD1. Trimming cost V 8 bases and J 7 bases; bases outside gene matches: 10. The length of the CDR3 is 14 residues. Germline-derived CDR1 and CDR2 are SNHLY and FYNNEI. Here the CDR3 DNA reads TGTGCCAGCGTAGGACAGGGTACTCGGAATGAGCAGTTCTTC. Its translation is CASVGQGTRNEQFF.

The CDR3 is CASSLRGVKGSGEQYF. The DNA for the CDR3 is TGTGCCAGCAGCTTAAGGGGAGTAAAGGGGTCAGGCGAGCAGTACTTC. This chain uses TRBV7-6 with TRBJ2-7, with D perhaps given as TRBD1 or TRBD2 (5 bases each). V was cut by 2 bases and J by 6 bases, with 20 bases left in between. The CDR3 contains 16 residues. Germline CDR1 SGHVS, CDR2 FNYEAQ.

The chain employs TRBV6-6 and TRBJ2-1; 8 nucleotides agree with TRBD2. From germline, CDR1 is MNHNY and CDR2 SVGAGI (reference sequence). V lost 7 bases and J lost 7; bases outside the gene matches: 9. This CDR3 spans 14 amino acids. In DNA form, the CDR3 reads TGTGCCAGCAACTCCCGGGGGGGGTCGAATGAGCAGTTCTTC. Protein: CASNSRGGSNEQFF.

The chain combines TRBV6-6 with TRBJ1-2; possibly TRBD1 for D (5 bases). CDR3 length equals 12 residues. V lost 8 bases and J lost 4, with 11 bases in between. The germline V gene has CDR1 MNHNY and CDR2 SVGAGI (reference sequence). CDR3 sequence (DNA): TGTGCCAGCGGGGGGGGGAGCTATGGCTACACCTTC. Translation: CASGGGSYGYTF.